This is a list of T cell receptor beta chains from one sample in a study of cytomegalovirus exposure and HLA in healthy donors. Sequenced by immunoSEQ multiplex PCR; TCRdb stores in-frame clones only, minus some. The sample holds about 73,000 clones, approximately 95% seen once. Sequenced input: PBMCs. Source of these receptors: a man between 18 and 35 years old in good health and CMV-seronegative. Each CDR3 is given with its conserved first and last residue. Clone size is given for some rows only: seen once, a few or many times, or a class if the clone is expanded.

V	J	size	CDR3
TRBV11-2	TRBJ2-3	.	CASSRTGASTDTQYF
TRBV7-9	TRBJ1-2	.	CASSLGGMFGYTF
TRBV19	TRBJ2-2	once	CASSITGSGELFF
TRBV19	TRBJ1-1	once	CASMEDSLNTEAFF
TRBV7-9	TRBJ1-4	.	CASSPPLDRVEEKLFF
TRBV19	TRBJ1-5	.	CASSISGVNNQPQHF
TRBV2	TRBJ1-1	.	CASKVTDTEAFF
TRBV2	TRBJ2-6	once	CASRAWGANVLTF
TRBV6-1	TRBJ2-7	.	CASRWGQTGEQYF
TRBV6-6	TRBJ1-4	once	CASSSGETLGEKLFF
TRBV10-2	TRBJ2-1	.	CASRQGNEQFF
TRBV2	TRBJ2-1	once	CASTSGGWDEQFF
TRBV28	TRBJ1-4	.	CASSLRVGTGTEKLFF
TRBV28	TRBJ1-2	.	CASGIGAGNYGYTF
TRBV11-2	TRBJ2-7	.	CASSRQGNEQYF
TRBV6-1	TRBJ2-3	.	CASSLVTDTQYF
TRBV7-2	TRBJ1-1	.	CASSLGTSGTEAFF
TRBV11-2	TRBJ2-2	.	CASRRTTGYTGELFF
TRBV6-5	TRBJ2-2	.	CASRTGGNLGGELFF
TRBV19	TRBJ2-3	.	CASSLARGPTDTQYF
TRBV12-5	TRBJ2-3	.	CASGNGVNTDTQYF
TRBV28	TRBJ2-1	.	CASSFGGGAVDEQFF
TRBV27	TRBJ2-1	.	CASSSQKIRQGESMNEQFF
TRBV27	TRBJ2-2	.	CASSLRVITGSTNTGELFF
TRBV9	TRBJ2-3	.	CASSSRRDRVKTDTQYF
TRBV9	TRBJ1-1	.	CASSVAGNTEAFF
TRBV5-1	TRBJ1-6	.	CASSARLEGAPGSPLHF
TRBV15	TRBJ2-5	.	CATSSERGQGRETQYF
TRBV18	TRBJ2-1	.	CASSPPHSLPYNEQFF
TRBV6-5	TRBJ1-1	.	CASSPPGATEAFF
TRBV7-3	TRBJ1-1	.	CASSLTKQGGTEAFF
TRBV18	TRBJ2-7	.	CASSPGTGGPYEQYF